The 28 T cell receptor beta chains below were found in one sample sequenced in a study of shared clonotypes between healthy human individuals. Repertoires were generated with immunoSEQ multiplex PCR, while TCRdb's copy carries only in-frame clones and drops some. This table has approximately 350,000 clones, 74% appearing once. Sequenced input: memory CD4+ T cells sorted from blood. The sample's subset: CD45RA-negative fraction. The source is a man aged 30-40 years in good health.

This clone has only a few counts. V gene TRBV2 combines with J gene TRBJ1-5, with 8 nucleotides matching TRBD1. The CDR3 contains 17 residues. Germline CDR1 reads SNHLY; CDR2 reads FYNNEI. Trimming removed 5 bases from V and 2 bases from J; junction bases left unmatched: 11. The CDR3 DNA follows: TGTGCCAGCAGTCCTATGCAGATGACAGGGGGCAATCAGCCCCAGCATTTT. It yields the protein CASSPMQMTGGNQPQHF.

This sequence joins TRBV6-5 and TRBJ2-5, with D possibly being TRBD1 or TRBD2 (6 bases each). TRBJ2-7 matches the DNA end more closely, so the J call is doubtful. CDR1 and CDR2 from the germline V gene are MNHEY and SVGAGI. The CDR3 runs 14 residues. The CDR3 sequence is CASSRQGGSYEQYF. The CDR3 nucleotides read TGTGCCAGCAGTCGTCAAGGGGGGTCCTACGAGCAGTACTTC.

V gene TRBV2 combines with J gene TRBJ1-2, with 9 bases fitting TRBD1. The CDR3 runs to 14 residues. CDR1 and CDR2 from the germline V gene are SNHLY and FYNNEI. Trimming at V came to 4 bases and at J to 4 bases, leaving 4 bases not matched to a gene. The CDR3 nucleotides read TGTGCCAGCAGTGCTGGACAGGGGTCCTATGGCTACACCTTC. Translated, it gives CASSAGQGSYGYTF.

J is TRBJ2-3 and V is TRBV5-6; no clear D gene. V gave up 4 bases and J gave up 0 bases, with 15 bases separating them. The germline V gene has CDR1 SGHDT and CDR2 YYEEEE. The CDR3 spans 16 residues. The CDR3 protein is CASSDLGVTSTDTQYF. The DNA of the CDR3 is TGTGCCAGCAGCGACCTTGGCGTGACTAGCACAGATACGCAGTATTTT.

The genes are TRBV29-1 and TRBJ1-1; D is undetermined. CDR1 SQVTM and CDR2 ANQGSEA come from the germline V gene. The length of the CDR3 is 12 residues. V lost 4 bases and J lost 3, with 9 bases in between. The CDR3 protein is CSVGYSDTEAFF. CDR3 DNA sequence: TGCAGCGTTGGGTACTCCGACACTGAAGCTTTCTTT.

This clone was observed once. This chain joins TRBV14 and TRBJ2-4; TRBD2 matches at 11 bases. V was clipped by 5 bases and J by 6 bases; unmatched bases: 6. From germline, CDR1 is SGHDN and CDR2 FVKESK. The CDR3 contains 15 residues. This CDR3 reads CASSGLAGGRNIQYF. The CDR3 bases are TGTGCCAGCAGCGGGCTAGCGGGAGGAAGAAACATTCAGTACTTC.

The chain uses TRBV7-2 and TRBJ2-3; 7 bases agree with TRBD1. Per germline, CDR1 SGHTA and CDR2 FQGNSA. The CDR3 contains 17 residues. V was clipped by 2 bases and J by 8 bases; unmatched bases: 16. The CDR3, as DNA: TGTGCCAGCAGCTTATCTAGGGGAGACAGGGCTCCGGGTACGCAGTATTTT. Its protein product is CASSLSRGDRAPGTQYF.

V usage is TRBV10-1 and J usage is TRBJ2-3; D is uncertain. CDR1 is WNHNN, CDR2 SYGVQD, per germline (reference sequence). The CDR3 consists of 13 residues. V dropped 4 bases and J dropped 2 bases, with 7 bases sitting between them. The DNA for the CDR3 is TGCGCCAGCAGTGGAATCCACACAGATACGCAGTATTTT. Its protein is CASSGIHTDTQYF.

This chain links TRBV5-5 with TRBJ2-5; D not certain. The CDR3 runs 15 residues. CDR1 and CDR2 (germline): SGHKS, YYEKEE (reference sequence). Trimming took off 1 base at V and 1 base at J, with 11 bases between the two ends. This CDR3 is CASSLYETAQETQYF. The DNA for the CDR3 is TGTGCCAGCAGCTTGTACGAGACGGCCCAAGAGACCCAGTACTTC.

This clone appeared once. CDR3 amino acids: CASSLKGQNEKLFF. The CDR3 DNA sequence: TGCGCCAGCAGCTTGAAGGGACAGAATGAAAAACTGTTTTTT. The chain is built from TRBV5-1 and TRBJ1-4; 7 bases map to TRBD1. CDR3 length: 14 amino acids. Germline loops: CDR1 SGHRS, CDR2 YFSETQ. V was pared by 1 base and J by 5 bases, with 2 bases of the junction left unmatched. Combining the CDR3 with reference TRBV5-1 and TRBJ1-4 gives the whole variable domain KAGVTQTPRYLIKTRGQQVTLSCSPISGHRSVSWYQQTPGQGLQFLFEYFSETQRNKGNFPGRFSGRQFSNSRSEMNVSTLELGDSALYLCASSLKGQNEKLFFGSGTQLSVL.

The rearrangement uses TRBV18 and TRBJ2-2; weak D call: TRBD1 (6 bases). Deletions cut 0 bases from V and 6 bases from J, with 8 bases between. The CDR3 covers 14 residues. The germline gives CDR1 KGHSH, CDR2 LQKENI. The chain's CDR3 is CASSPPNRAGELFF. The CDR3 DNA follows: TGTGCCAGCTCACCACCGAACAGGGCCGGGGAGCTGTTTTTT.

The chain uses TRBV4-3 and TRBJ2-1, with 7 positions matching TRBD2. The germline gives CDR1 LGHNA, CDR2 YSLEER. J gave up 0 bases and V 2 bases, and 7 bases lay outside the gene matches. There are 17 residues in the CDR3. CDR3 DNA: TGCGCCAGCAGCCAACGGGAGCGGGGCAGCTCCTACAATGAGCAGTTCTTC. Translated: CASSQRERGSSYNEQFF.

The chain combines TRBV28 with TRBJ2-1; D call uncertain. Trimming removed 5 bases from V and 6 bases from J, with 14 bases in between. Germline V gene sequence: CDR1 MDHEN, CDR2 SYDVKM. This CDR3 spans 14 amino acids. CDR3 sequence: CASSGLAYVNEQFF. The CDR3 region has the DNA TGTGCCAGCAGTGGCTTGGCGTATGTCAATGAGCAGTTCTTC.

This clone was observed many times. The chain employs TRBV4-3 and TRBJ2-7; possibly TRBD1 for D (6 bases). The CDR3 consists of 15 residues. The germline CDR1 and CDR2 sequences are LGHNA and YSLEER. V was shortened by 5 bases and J by 0 bases, with 14 bases between the two germline ends. CDR3 amino acids: CASSLNRVSSYEQYF. Written as DNA, the CDR3 is TGCGCCAGCAGCTTGAACAGGGTTAGCTCCTACGAGCAGTACTTC.

This rearrangement joins TRBV11-2 to TRBJ2-1; 10 positions agree with TRBD1. The germline CDR1 and CDR2 sequences are SGHAT and FQNNGV. The V and J ends lost 5 bases and 5 bases, in that order; junction bases with no gene match: 3. This CDR3 is 14 amino acids long. The CDR3 is CASSPGQGNNEQFF. CDR3 in DNA: TGTGCCAGCAGCCCGGGACAGGGGAACAATGAGCAGTTCTTC. The entire variable domain, with the rest obtained from reference TRBV11-2 and TRBJ2-1, is as follows: EAGVAQSPRYKIIEKRQSVAFWCNPISGHATLYWYQQILGQGPKLLIQFQNNGVVDDSQLPKDRFSAERLKGVDSTLKIQPAKLEDSAVYLCASSPGQGNNEQFFGPGTRLTVL.

The V call is TRBV29-1, the J call TRBJ2-7; tentative D call: TRBD1 (5 bases). The length of the CDR3 is 14 residues. CDR1 SQVTM and CDR2 ANQGSEA come from the germline V gene. Trimming cost V 0 bases and J 7 bases, with 16 bases left between them. The CDR3 DNA is TGCAGCGTTGAAGAGATAATCGACAGTCGGGAGCAGTACTTC. Encoded protein: CSVEEIIDSREQYF.

J is TRBJ2-1 and V is TRBV29-1; 13 nucleotides line up with TRBD2. This CDR3 is built from 12 residues. CDR1 and CDR2 (germline): SQVTM, ANQGSEA. J was trimmed by 13 bases and V by 3 bases; bases with no gene match: 3. CDR3 residues: CSVETSGRTQFF. In DNA form, the CDR3 reads TGCAGCGTTGAGACTAGCGGGAGGACCCAGTTCTTC.

The V and J genes are TRBV12-5 and TRBJ2-7, with a possible D match to TRBD2 (6 bases). Germline CDR1 LGHNT, CDR2 FRNRAP. The CDR3 contains 13 residues. V gave up 3 bases and J gave up 7 bases, with 13 bases separating them. CDR3 nucleotides: TGTGCTAGTGGTTTCGGGGGATTGGGGGAGCAGTACTTC. This encodes CASGFGGLGEQYF.

V is TRBV9 and J is TRBJ2-5; D is ambiguous. There are 12 residues in the CDR3. CDR1 is SGDLS and CDR2 is YYNGEE in the germline V gene. Trimming stripped 3 bases from V and 4 bases from J, with 7 bases between. The CDR3 reads CASSGALETQYF. In DNA, the CDR3 is TGTGCCAGCAGCGGTGCCCTAGAGACCCAGTACTTC.

The V and J genes are TRBV11-1 and TRBJ1-1; no firm D call. The CDR3 is made up of 12 amino acids. Germline CDR1 reads SGHAT; CDR2 reads FQDESV (reference sequence). V lost 3 bases and J lost 6, with 8 bases in between. The CDR3 here is CASSFGRAEAFF. The CDR3, as DNA: TGTGCCAGCAGCTTCGGACGCGCTGAAGCTTTCTTT.

The rearrangement links TRBV19 to TRBJ2-7; TRBD1 aligns across 9 bases. This CDR3 region has 15 residues. Germline CDR1 and CDR2: LNHDA and SQIVND (reference sequence). Unmatched junction bases numbered 5, after V lost 2 bases and J lost 3 bases. CDR3 nucleotides: TGTGCCAGTAGTATACACCGGGACAGGGACTACGAGCAGTACTTC. Amino acids: CASSIHRDRDYEQYF.

The CDR3 sequence is CASSKGRDRVSDTQYF. The CDR3 DNA reads as TGTGCCAGCAGTAAGGGCCGGGACAGGGTGTCAGATACGCAGTATTTT. The rearrangement uses TRBV2 and TRBJ2-3, with 9 nucleotides matching TRBD1. With 5 bases clipped from V and 4 bases from J, the junction kept 10 bases outside the gene matches. Germline assignment: CDR1 SNHLY and CDR2 FYNNEI. This CDR3 has 16 residues.

The count of this clone is one. The chain combines TRBV28 with TRBJ2-6; 7 bases map to TRBD1. The CDR3 sequence is 17 residues long. V shed 2 bases and J 3 bases; nucleotides not matched to a gene: 7. Germline-derived CDR1 and CDR2 are MDHEN and SYDVKM. The CDR3 nucleotides read TGTGCCAGCAGTTTACGCCTTAGGGGGCATGGGGCCAACGTCCTGACTTTC. This codes for CASSLRLRGHGANVLTF. Full variable domain (outside the CDR3, taken from reference TRBV28 and TRBJ2-6): DVKVTQSSRYLVKRTGEKVFLECVQDMDHENMFWYRQDPGLGLRLIYFSYDVKMKEKGDIPEGYSVSREKKERFSLILESASTNQTSMYLCASSLRLRGHGANVLTFGAGSRLTVL.

The J gene is TRBJ1-5, the V gene TRBV28; D is unclear. The V gene lost 3 bases and the J gene lost 6 bases, with 15 bases spanning the gap. From germline, CDR1 is MDHEN and CDR2 SYDVKM. The CDR3 has 15 residues. CDR3 loop: CASSFGRAGSQPQHF. As DNA, the CDR3 is TGTGCCAGCAGTTTTGGGAGGGCGGGTTCTCAGCCCCAGCATTTT.

The chain has TRBV9 and TRBJ2-1, with 8 bases fitting TRBD2. Per germline, CDR1 SGDLS and CDR2 YYNGEE. The CDR3 runs to 15 residues. J gave up 4 bases and V 4 bases, and 7 bases lay outside the gene matches. Here the CDR3 reads CASSPLAGGYNEQFF. The CDR3 DNA follows: TGTGCCAGCAGCCCTCTAGCGGGTGGGTACAATGAGCAGTTCTTC.

Comments on this clone: The sample contains more than one DNA sequence encoding this CDR3. V is TRBV19 and J is TRBJ2-5; D ambiguous. The CDR3 contains 12 residues. CDR1 and CDR2 from the germline V gene are LNHDA and SQIVND (reference sequence). The V and J ends lost 1 base and 4 bases respectively, with 4 bases between them. In nucleotides, the CDR3 is TGTGCCAGTAGTATAGGTAGAGAGACCCAGTACTTC. Its translation is CASSIGRETQYF.

In the case of this clone: The same CDR3 can be traced to other DNA sequences in this sample. The V and J genes are TRBV7-2 and TRBJ1-4, with TRBD1 as a possible D gene (6 bases). The CDR3 has 17 residues. Germline assignment: CDR1 SGHTA and CDR2 FQGNSA. V was pared by 0 bases and J by 0 bases, with 11 bases between. Written as DNA, the CDR3 is TGTGCCAGCAGCTTAGCGGGGGCAGCGACAACTAATGAAAAACTGTTTTTT. Its protein product is CASSLAGAATTNEKLFF.

The chain is built from TRBV5-4 and TRBJ2-3, with 7 positions matching TRBD2. J lost 3 bases, V lost 0 bases, and 4 bases had no gene match. The CDR3 contains 15 residues. Per germline, CDR1 SGHNT and CDR2 YYREEE (reference sequence). CDR3 nucleotide sequence: TGTGCCAGCAGCTTGGGCGCTAGCGGAACAGATACGCAGTATTTT. Protein: CASSLGASGTDTQYF.